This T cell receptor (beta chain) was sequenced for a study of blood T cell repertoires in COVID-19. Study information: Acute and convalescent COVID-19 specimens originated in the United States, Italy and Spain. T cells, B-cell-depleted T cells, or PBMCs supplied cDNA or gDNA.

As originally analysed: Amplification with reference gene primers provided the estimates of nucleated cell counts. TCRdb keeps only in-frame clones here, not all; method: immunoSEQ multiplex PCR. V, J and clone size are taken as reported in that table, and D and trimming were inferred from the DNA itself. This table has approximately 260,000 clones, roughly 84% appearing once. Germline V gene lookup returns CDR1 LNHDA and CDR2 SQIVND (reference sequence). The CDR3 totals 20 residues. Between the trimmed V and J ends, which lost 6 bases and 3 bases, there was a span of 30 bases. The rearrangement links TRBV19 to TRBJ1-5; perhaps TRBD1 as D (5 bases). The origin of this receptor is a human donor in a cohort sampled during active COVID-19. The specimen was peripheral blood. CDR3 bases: TGTGCCAGTAGAGGGAGGGGAACGGGACGCGATGAAATCATCAATCAGCCCCAGCATTTT. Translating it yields CASRGRGTGRDEIINQPQHF.